These 13 T cell receptor beta chains came from one sample sequenced in a study of blood T cell repertoires in COVID-19. The protocol was immunoSEQ multiplex PCR, while the TCRdb copy is restricted to in-frame clones and leaves out a portion. The sample consists of a few hundred thousand clones, roughly 90% of them appearing once. The sequenced sample consisted of peripheral blood. The receptor set was obtained from a woman in her 30s with COVID-19, enrolled during active disease.

V usage is TRBV7-2 and J usage is TRBJ2-1; 11 nucleotides align to TRBD2. Trimming at V came to 6 bases and at J to 7 bases, leaving 11 bases not matched to a gene. There are 16 residues in the CDR3. Germline CDR1 and CDR2: SGHTA and FQGNSA. CDR3 nucleotide sequence: TGTGCCAGCAGTTTTTCTTTAGCGGGAGGGAGGAATGAGCAGTTCTTC. Translation gives CASSFSLAGGRNEQFF.

The chain couples TRBV19 to TRBJ2-4, with D perhaps matching TRBD1 (6 bases). This CDR3 is 13 amino acids long. Per the germline V gene, CDR1 is LNHDA and CDR2 is SQIVND (reference sequence). V lost 3 bases and J lost 8, with 11 bases in between. The chain's CDR3 is CASSMRDIHIQYF. As DNA, the CDR3 is TGTGCCAGTAGTATGAGGGACATCCACATTCAGTACTTC.

This rearrangement joins TRBV30 to TRBJ1-6; D is unresolved. The V end was cut by 2 bases, the J end by 7 bases, with 15 bases between. Germline V gives CDR1 GTSNPN, CDR2 SVGIG (reference sequence). The CDR3 runs 15 residues. The CDR3 reads CAWSRARTGNSPLHF. In nucleotides, the CDR3 is TGTGCCTGGAGTCGGGCTCGAACGGGGAATTCACCCCTCCACTTT.

There are a few counts of this clone. V gene TRBV5-4 combines with J gene TRBJ2-7, with D perhaps matching TRBD2 (5 bases). Germline assignment: CDR1 SGHNT and CDR2 YYREEE (reference sequence). This CDR3 has 16 amino acids. Deletions cut 4 bases from V and 0 bases from J, with 17 bases between. CDR3 residues: CASSPSSQRSSYEQYF. CDR3 DNA sequence: TGTGCCAGCAGCCCCTCGTCCCAGCGGAGCTCCTACGAGCAGTACTTC.

This chain links TRBV10-3 with TRBJ2-1; 14 bases align to TRBD2. Germline CDR1 and CDR2: ENHRY and SYGVKD. With 6 bases clipped from V and 5 bases from J, the junction kept 6 bases outside the gene matches. This CDR3 spans 16 amino acids. The CDR3 region has the DNA TGTGCCATCAGGAGGGGACTAGCGGGAGAGCACAATGAGCAGTTCTTC. Its protein is CAIRRGLAGEHNEQFF.

The J gene is TRBJ2-1, the V gene TRBV4-1, with 10 bases fitting TRBD2. Germline V CDR1 and CDR2: MGHRA, YSYEKL. CDR3 size: 16 residues. V shed 0 bases, J shed 9 bases, and the junction held 8 bases outside the gene matches. In DNA, the CDR3 is TGCGCCAGCAGCCAAGATCGGCTAGCGGGAGACGCTGAGCAGTTCTTC. Encoded protein: CASSQDRLAGDAEQFF.

The V and J genes are TRBV18 and TRBJ1-5; D is uncertain. The CDR3 loop spans 15 amino acids. V was clipped by 2 bases and J by 0 bases, with 8 bases between them. Per the germline V gene, CDR1 is KGHSH and CDR2 is LQKENI. CDR3 loop: CASSPGGYSNQPQHF. CDR3 nucleotide sequence: TGTGCCAGCTCACCAGGAGGATATAGCAATCAGCCCCAGCATTTT.

As regards this clone: Other DNA sequences in this specimen translate into the identical CDR3. This chain links TRBV12-3 or TRBV12-4 with TRBJ1-5; TRBD1 matches at 7 bases. The V and J ends lost 2 bases and 7 bases, in that order; junction bases with no gene match: 2. This CDR3 is 13 amino acids long. The CDR3 loop is CASSLPGGQPQHF. The CDR3 DNA sequence: TGTGCCAGCAGTTTACCAGGGGGACAGCCCCAGCATTTT.

V and J are TRBV5-4 and TRBJ2-2; TRBD2 agrees at 9 bases. Unmatched junction bases numbered 5, after V lost 4 bases and J lost 4 bases. This CDR3 region has 15 residues. CDR1 and CDR2 (germline): SGHNT, YYREEE (reference sequence). The CDR3 nucleotides read TGTGCCAGCAGCGCGAGCGGGAGGCCCACCGGGGAGCTGTTTTTT. Protein: CASSASGRPTGELFF.

J is TRBJ2-7 and V is TRBV18, with D unclear. This CDR3 is 12 amino acids long. The germline V gene encodes CDR1 KGHSH and CDR2 LQKENI. V shed 6 bases and J shed 4 bases, with 10 bases lying between them. DNA for the CDR3: TGTGCCAGCTCCCCGAGTGAGTACGAGCAGTACTTC. Protein product: CASSPSEYEQYF.

V gene TRBV5-1 combines with J gene TRBJ2-7; TRBD1 aligns across 9 bases. Germline CDR1 is SGHRS and CDR2 is YFSETQ. The CDR3 runs 13 residues. Trimming at V came to 4 bases and at J to 7 bases, leaving 6 bases not matched to a gene. The CDR3 DNA reads as TGCGCCAGCAGCCGGGACAGGGCGAGGGAGCAGTACTTC. This sequence encodes CASSRDRAREQYF.

This chain uses TRBV29-1 with TRBJ1-1, with 7 bases matching TRBD1. Germline trimming cut 1 base from V and 5 bases from J; bases unmatched to any gene: 4. The CDR3 spans 13 residues. Germline assignment: CDR1 SQVTM and CDR2 ANQGSEA. The DNA of the CDR3 is TGCAGCGTTGAAGGGACAGGAGTTACTGAAGCTTTCTTT. Translation: CSVEGTGVTEAFF.

The rearrangement links TRBV7-6 to TRBJ2-3; perhaps TRBD1 as D (6 bases). Germline V gene data show CDR1 as SGHVS and CDR2 as FNYEAQ. There are 13 residues in the CDR3. The V gene lost 4 bases and the J gene lost 6 bases, with 11 bases spanning the gap. The CDR3 loop reads CASSSRDRDTQYF. CDR3 coding DNA: TGTGCCAGCAGCTCCAGAGACAGGGATACGCAGTATTTT.